The T cell receptor (beta chain) under discussion was sequenced for a study of T cell responses to AZD1222 COVID-19 vaccine. Overall study findings and caveats: Clonal diversity was possibly underestimated; the donors were predominantly white British and more often female. Just a handful of AZD1222 recipients were seropositive at baseline.

The ends were cut back, 0 bases at V and 4 bases at J, with 13 bases in the middle. Germline lookup yields CDR1 MGHRA and CDR2 YSYEKL. The CDR3 is 15 amino acids. Points on this clone: Its antigen is not identified.

Some clones are missing from TCRdb's copy, which holds only in-frame ones; the method was immunoSEQ multiplex PCR. The sample shows about 170,000 clones, approximately 86% of them seen only once. The sample in question was peripheral blood, obtained on day 0 of AZD1222 vaccination. This clonotype was obtained from an adult in good health. V gene TRBV4-1 combines with J gene TRBJ2-7; no firm D call. CDR3 coding DNA: TGCGCCAGCAGCCAAGATTCGGGCAGATTTTACGAGCAGTACTTC. This encodes CASSQDSGRFYEQYF.